Detailed here is one T cell receptor beta chain. Its target is not known. A read error is possible here, since a much larger clone lies one base away. The sample comes from a study of glioma-infiltrating T cells. At the level of the study: Samples included WHO grade II oligodendrogliomas or astrocytomas and initial-diagnosis grade IV glioblastomas.

Broader study findings: Non-neoplastic patients had below-expected tissue-blood divergence, while all gliomas exceeded expectation.

Trimming shortened V by 2 bases and J by 6 bases, and 21 bases separated the two germline ends. Germline V gene data show CDR1 as MGHRA and CDR2 as YSYEKL. The CDR3 runs to 17 residues. TCR alpha and beta CDR3 regions were amplified from RNA using iRepertoire nested multiplex PCR. One entry per CDR3 protein, called by TCRdb with MiXCR from the multiplex PCR reads. The table has roughly 350,000 distinct CDR3 sequences, 41% seen once. Sequenced sample: glioma tissue, nonneoplastic brain tissue, or PBMCs (not recorded which). The TCR was taken from a human donor with low-grade glioma or glioblastoma, undergoing nonglioma brain surgery, or in good health (not recorded which). The gene calls are TRBV4-1 and TRBJ2-3; either TRBD1 or TRBD2 may fit D (5 bases each). CDR3 sequence reads: CASSQSPGPAQGDTQYF. The DNA of the CDR3 is TGCGCCAGCAGCCAATCGCCGGGACCAGCGCAAGGTGATACGCAGTATTTT.